The next 16 T cell receptor beta chains were all read from a single sample in a study of monozygotic twins with inflammatory bowel disease. From the 5' RACE reads, TCRdb lists one entry per CDR3 protein and no DNA. The sample totals about 420,000 distinct CDR3 sequences. The sequencing sample was made of blood. The receptor set was obtained from a human donor with ulcerative colitis or Crohn's disease, or a healthy co-twin of an affected twin (not recorded which).

The chain has TRBV19 and TRBJ1-2; TCRdb outputs TRBD1, but without DNA this stays unchecked. The CDR3 covers 15 residues. CDR1 and CDR2 (germline): LNHDA, SQIVND (reference sequence). The CDR3 is CASSRSKDRNYGYTF.

This chain uses TRBV7-9 with TRBJ2-7; TCRdb names TRBD1, which stays unverified in the absence of DNA. Germline CDR1 reads SEHNR; CDR2 reads FQNEAQ (reference sequence). The CDR3 has 14 amino acids. CDR3 sequence: CASSKWDRGHEQYF.

The rearrangement joins TRBV7-2 to TRBJ2-4; checking the TCRdb D call of TRBD2 is not possible without DNA. Looked up from germline, CDR1 is SGHTA and CDR2 is FQGNSA. This CDR3 is 17 amino acids long. This CDR3 is CASSLTLAGGTKNIQYF.

J is TRBJ1-4 and V is TRBV7-6; the D call from TCRdb, TRBD1, cannot be confirmed without DNA. The germline CDR1 and CDR2 sequences are SGHVS and FNYEAQ. The CDR3 has 15 amino acids. The CDR3 is CASSSSGGNNEKLFF.

This sequence joins TRBV29-1 and TRBJ2-7; TCRdb names TRBD2, which stays unverified in the absence of DNA. CDR3 length equals 15 residues. Germline CDR1 is SQVTM and CDR2 is ANQGSEA. The CDR3: CSAGGVAGTSYEQYF.

This chain connects TRBV20-1 to TRBJ2-1; as DNA is missing, the TRBD2 call by TCRdb cannot be tested. This CDR3 region has 15 residues. Germline V lookup: CDR1 DFQATT, CDR2 SNEGSKA (reference sequence). The CDR3 loop reads CSGILAGASYNEQFF.

The chain recombines TRBV28 with TRBJ2-2; the TCRdb call, TRBD2, lacks DNA for checking. The CDR3 is made up of 16 amino acids. Germline V lookup: CDR1 MDHEN, CDR2 SYDVKM. The CDR3 protein is CASSFSPSGWPGELFF.

This chain's CDR3 is CASSPGQGTEAFF. The chain combines TRBV18 with TRBJ1-1; TCRdb designates TRBD1, a call that cannot be tested without DNA. The germline CDR1 and CDR2 sequences are KGHSH and LQKENI. The CDR3 is 13 residues long.

The CDR3 is CASSLRVGSTDTQYF. The chain employs TRBV5-1 and TRBJ2-3. From germline, CDR1 is SGHRS and CDR2 YFSETQ. The CDR3 spans 15 residues.

The V and J genes are TRBV5-1 and TRBJ1-5. In germline, CDR1 is SGHRS, CDR2 YFSETQ. The CDR3 has 14 amino acids. CDR3 loop: CASSLGESDQPQHF.

The chain joins TRBV20-1 to TRBJ1-1; TCRdb's D call, TRBD1, is unchecked because there is no DNA. Per the germline V gene, CDR1 is DFQATT and CDR2 is SNEGSKA (reference sequence). The CDR3 runs 14 residues. Here the CDR3 reads CSARVGARNTEAFF.

The chain links TRBV7-2 to TRBJ2-3; TCRdb indicates TRBD1, and absent DNA this call remains unverified. Per the germline V gene, CDR1 is SGHTA and CDR2 is FQGNSA. This CDR3 is built from 14 residues. CDR3: CASSPGLGSDTQYF. The entire variable domain, with the rest obtained from reference TRBV7-2 and TRBJ2-3, is as follows: GAGVSQSPSNKVTEKGKDVELRCDPISGHTALYWYRQSLGQGLEFLIYFQGNSAPDKSGLPSDRFSAERTGGSVSTLTIQRTQQEDSAVYLCASSPGLGSDTQYFGPGTRLTVL.

The chain employs TRBV5-1 and TRBJ2-1. This CDR3 region has 16 residues. Germline CDR1 and CDR2: SGHRS and YFSETQ. CDR3 sequence reads: CASSLAWGTRNNEQFF.

The chain carries TRBV12-3 or TRBV12-4 and TRBJ2-1; the D gene TCRdb calls, TRBD2, cannot be checked with no DNA. CDR3 length: 13 residues. The CDR3 spells CASSLGGFDEQFF.

This chain connects TRBV10-3 to TRBJ2-2; as DNA is missing, the TRBD1 call by TCRdb cannot be tested. The germline gives CDR1 ENHRY, CDR2 SYGVKD. CDR3 length: 15 residues. The CDR3: CAISMDRGHTGELFF.

The CDR3 here is CASSPGASTDTQYF. The V gene is TRBV19, the J gene TRBJ2-3; no DNA is available, so the TRBD1 call from TCRdb remains unchecked. From germline, CDR1 is LNHDA and CDR2 SQIVND (reference sequence). The CDR3 spans 14 residues.